These T cell receptor beta chains were read from a single sample in a study of beta chain features in type 1 diabetes. Sequenced by immunoSEQ multiplex PCR; TCRdb stores in-frame clones only, minus some. The sample yields over 150,000 clones, over 9% seen once. The specimen was central memory CD4+ T cells from blood. These receptor sequences come from a man aged 30-40 years with type 1 diabetes. The CDR3 runs from the conserved cysteine through the conserved F or W. The order of the fields is clone size, V gene, D gene, CDR3 protein. D genes are given only for firm matches. The size field is filled for only some rows; it gives once, few, many or a size class.

few,TRBV9,.,CASSVRDKSSYEQYF
.,TRBV18,TRBD1,CASSPGTGWEQYF
few,TRBV11-2,.,CASSSQQRYNEQFF
.,TRBV11-2,TRBD1,CASSARDRGYTF
.,TRBV7-3,.,CASSLFPANNEQFF
few,TRBV5-1,TRBD2,CASSFVPSGSYNEQFF
.,TRBV2,TRBD2,CASSPRTSGSLQFF
many,TRBV29-1,.,CSAYRGDTQYF
few,TRBV18,TRBD2,CASSSNRAGGTVQLFF
few,TRBV6-6,TRBD1,CASRHSGTGGTEAFF
.,TRBV5-5,TRBD1,CASSLTGGLSNQPQHF
once,TRBV6-6,TRBD2,CASSIGRTSYNEQFF
few,TRBV4-1,TRBD2,CASSRRWAAGDYNEQFF
few,TRBV27,.,CASCRRASALGEQFF
.,TRBV30,.,CAWSVTISTEAFF
few,TRBV30,.,CAWSIQGYEQYF
few,TRBV28,.,CASPGSGARGTEAFF
.,TRBV30,.,CAWRSERYYGYTF
few,TRBV5-8,TRBD2,CASSDGLAGVGQETQYF
.,TRBV28,TRBD1,CASRTGGGSSYEQYF
few,TRBV7-9,.,CASSHERKYTEAFF
few,TRBV19,.,CASSIGAGMNTEAFF
.,TRBV30,TRBD2,CAWRAFSGDVSYNEQFF
.,TRBV5-1,TRBD1,CASSPGQGQETQYF
few,TRBV7-3,.,CASSLTSGSGNTIYF
.,TRBV5-6,.,CASSLEGFGTYNEQFF
.,TRBV28,.,CASSAGSFPNQPQHF
few,TRBV27,.,CASSFRGNEQYF
.,TRBV29-1,.,CSVGSGTQAGELFF
few,TRBV4-2,TRBD1,CASSSRTGSDGYTF
.,TRBV5-6,TRBD2,CASSVWTGGSTGELFF
few,TRBV6-5,TRBD1,CASTTGTGYGGELFF
few,TRBV2,TRBD1,CASGGQGIYQPQHF